The 28 T cell receptor beta chains below come from one sample, sequenced in a study of blood T cell repertoires in COVID-19. Sequenced by immunoSEQ multiplex PCR; TCRdb stores in-frame clones only, minus some. The table shows 70,000 to 85,000 clones, with almost 85% occurring only once. Material for sequencing was peripheral blood. Receptor source: a man aged 60-69 years with acute or convalescent COVID-19.

The V gene is TRBV28, the J gene TRBJ1-5; D gene uncertain. Germline CDR1 is MDHEN and CDR2 is SYDVKM. The CDR3 length is 14 residues. The V and J ends lost 3 bases and 2 bases respectively, with 8 bases between them. The CDR3 DNA is TGTGCCAGCAGTTTTCCCCAGGGCAATCAGCCCCAGCATTTT. The encoded protein is CASSFPQGNQPQHF.

This chain uses TRBV19 with TRBJ2-6; tentative D call: TRBD2 (5 bases). This CDR3 is 19 amino acids long. V lost 0 bases and J lost 4, with 19 bases in between. The germline V gene encodes CDR1 LNHDA and CDR2 SQIVND (reference sequence). In nucleotides, the CDR3 is TGTGCCAGTAGTATAGATCGAAATAAGCGCGGACTCGGGGCCAACGTCCTGACTTTC. This encodes CASSIDRNKRGLGANVLTF.

The V call is TRBV5-1, the J call TRBJ1-1; D is undetermined. Germline lookup yields CDR1 SGHRS and CDR2 YFSETQ. The ends were cut back, 4 bases at V and 0 bases at J, with 13 bases in the middle. The CDR3 runs to 15 residues. The CDR3 spells CASSLRFPLNTEAFF. DNA of the CDR3: TGCGCCAGCAGCCTCAGGTTCCCTTTGAACACTGAAGCTTTCTTT.

The V call is TRBV5-1, the J call TRBJ1-2; D not certain. V dropped 4 bases and J dropped 0 bases, with 16 bases sitting between them. Germline values: CDR1 SGHRS, CDR2 YFSETQ. The length of the CDR3 is 16 residues. Here the CDR3 DNA reads TGCGCCAGCAGCCCGGGAGGGCAAGAAGCTAACTATGGCTACACCTTC. This translates into CASSPGGQEANYGYTF.

This sequence joins TRBV6-5 and TRBJ2-7, with 10 bases lining up with TRBD1. V gave up 3 bases and J gave up 4 bases; unmatched junction bases: 6. The CDR3 has 15 amino acids. Germline CDR1 reads MNHEY; CDR2 reads SVGAGI. The DNA of the CDR3 is TGTGCCAGCAGTTATCGTTGGACAGGGGGATACGAGCAGTACTTC. Translated: CASSYRWTGGYEQYF.

This chain connects TRBV1 to TRBJ2-6; the listed D gene, TRBD1, was not tested against the DNA. TRBV1 corresponds to a pseudogene. The CDR3 has 14 amino acids. The CDR3 loop reads CTSSQESRANVLTF. The DNA for the CDR3 is TGCACCAGCAGTCAGGAAAGTCGGGCCAACGTCCTGACTTTC.

The sample holds a few counts of this clone. The chain recombines TRBV6-6 with TRBJ1-6, with D maybe TRBD1 (5 bases). The CDR3 extends over 18 amino acids. The germline V gene encodes CDR1 MNHNY and CDR2 SVGAGI (reference sequence). With 6 bases removed from V and 2 bases from J, the gap between germline ends came to 20 bases. In nucleotides, the CDR3 is TGTGCCAGCAGCCGAGCAGGGCCCCGGCCGCCCTATAATTCACCCCTCCACTTT. Translation gives CASSRAGPRPPYNSPLHF.

J is TRBJ1-1 and V is TRBV6-2 or TRBV6-3; 7 bases agree with TRBD1. The CDR3 is 14 amino acids. Trimming removed 0 bases from V and 10 bases from J; junction bases left unmatched: 8. Germline CDR1 and CDR2: MNHEY and SVGEGT. The CDR3, as DNA: TGTGCCAGCAGTTACTCAGGACAGGCAGGAGGAGCTTTCTTT. Amino acids: CASSYSGQAGGAFF.

The V call is TRBV28, the J call TRBJ2-2; 7 nucleotides match TRBD1. The V gene's germline CDR1 is MDHEN and CDR2 SYDVKM. V was clipped by 7 bases and J by 0 bases; unmatched bases: 29. The CDR3 covers 23 residues. The DNA of the CDR3 is TGTGCCAGCATAACTTCCCCCGGACTGCCCGGTCCCGCAGGGGGAGCGAACACCGGGGAGCTGTTTTTT. Translating it yields CASITSPGLPGPAGGANTGELFF.

This clone was counted once. J is TRBJ1-5 and V is TRBV7-9; 7 nucleotides line up with TRBD1. V lost 5 bases to trimming and J lost 1 base; unmatched junction nucleotides: 5. In germline, CDR1 is SEHNR, CDR2 FQNEAQ (reference sequence). The CDR3 spans 15 residues. The CDR3 DNA reads as TGTGCCAGCAGCCGCGACAGGGTGAGCAATCAGCCCCAGCATTTT. It encodes CASSRDRVSNQPQHF.

This sequence joins TRBV5-1 and TRBJ2-1; 7 nucleotides align to TRBD2. Trimming removed 5 bases from V and 0 bases from J; junction bases left unmatched: 5. Germline V gene data show CDR1 as SGHRS and CDR2 as YFSETQ. The CDR3 is made up of 15 amino acids. DNA for the CDR3: TGCGCCAGCAGGCGCACTAGCGACTCCTACAATGAGCAGTTCTTC. Its translation: CASRRTSDSYNEQFF.

This clone was observed a single time. This chain uses TRBV28 with TRBJ2-4; the D gene is possibly TRBD2 (5 bases). The CDR3 has 12 residues. CDR1 is MDHEN, CDR2 SYDVKM, per germline. V was trimmed by 5 bases and J by 8 bases, leaving 10 bases between them. CDR3 sequence (DNA): TGTGCCAGCAGTGGAGGATCGGACATTCAGTACTTC. This translates into CASSGGSDIQYF.

Here the CDR3 DNA reads TGTGCCAGCAACCCCACAAAGAACTCCTACGAGCAGTACTTC. Its protein is CASNPTKNSYEQYF. The chain couples TRBV6-5 to TRBJ2-7; D is unclear. Trimming shortened V by 7 bases and J by 0 bases, and 13 bases separated the two germline ends. The CDR3 runs to 14 residues. CDR1 and CDR2 (germline): MNHEY, SVGAGI.

The gene calls are TRBV7-9 and TRBJ1-1; D might be TRBD1 (6 bases). Germline V gives CDR1 SEHNR, CDR2 FQNEAQ (reference sequence). CDR3 length: 14 residues. Deletions cut 5 bases from V and 6 bases from J, with 16 bases between. In DNA form, the CDR3 reads TGTGCCAGCAGCCCCTCGGGGGGCTGGTCTGAAGCTTTCTTT. Protein: CASSPSGGWSEAFF.

The J gene is TRBJ1-4, the V gene TRBV5-1; D is ambiguous. The CDR3 contains 14 residues. Trimming shortened V by 0 bases and J by 8 bases, and 11 bases separated the two germline ends. Germline V gene lookup returns CDR1 SGHRS and CDR2 YFSETQ. Written as DNA, the CDR3 is TGCGCCAGCAGCTTGGGGCAGGAAAGGGAAAAACTGTTTTTT. It is translated as CASSLGQEREKLFF.

The J gene is TRBJ2-7, the V gene TRBV7-3, with D maybe TRBD2 (5 bases). The V end lost 2 bases, the J end lost 4 bases, and 18 bases lay between the germline ends. The CDR3 runs to 16 residues. The germline gives CDR1 SGHTA, CDR2 FQGTGA. The CDR3 DNA reads as TGTGCCAGCAGCTTATCTAAAATCTCGGGCGGGTACGAGCAGTACTTC. Its translation: CASSLSKISGGYEQYF. Complete variable domain (other parts from reference TRBV7-3 and TRBJ2-7): GAGVSQTPSNKVTEKGKYVELRCDPISGHTALYWYRQSLGQGPEFLIYFQGTGAADDSGLPNDRFFAVRPEGSVSTLKIQRTERGDSAVYLCASSLSKISGGYEQYFGPGTRLTVT.

This clone turned up a few times. The chain joins TRBV5-1 to TRBJ2-7, with 9 positions matching TRBD1. V dropped 4 bases and J dropped 6; count of bases not matched to a gene: 5. The CDR3 contains 13 residues. Germline V lookup: CDR1 SGHRS, CDR2 YFSETQ. Written as DNA, the CDR3 is TGCGCCAGCAGCCAACAGGGGGCGGTCGAGCAGTACTTC. Translation gives CASSQQGAVEQYF.

There are a few counts of this clone. V and J are TRBV10-3 and TRBJ1-1; 10 bases are shared with TRBD1. The CDR3 is made up of 14 amino acids. V was pared by 10 bases and J by 7 bases, with 12 bases of the junction left unmatched. Germline CDR1 is ENHRY and CDR2 is SYGVKD. The CDR3 DNA reads as TGTGCCACCCGAGGACAGGGGGGCAGTTTTGAAGCTTTCTTT. This codes for CATRGQGGSFEAFF.

A single count supports this clone. The CDR3: CASSVREGASSYNEQFF. For the CDR3, the DNA is TGTGCCAGCAGCGTACGGGAGGGGGCAAGCTCCTACAATGAGCAGTTCTTC. The V and J genes are TRBV9 and TRBJ2-1; a weak D match, TRBD2 (8 bases). Per germline, CDR1 SGDLS and CDR2 YYNGEE. The CDR3 covers 17 residues. Trimming removed 1 base at V and 0 bases at J, with 14 bases between.

This clone was observed once. The V and J genes are TRBV7-9 and TRBJ2-5; D possibly corresponds to TRBD2 (5 bases). The germline V gene has CDR1 SEHNR and CDR2 FQNEAQ (reference sequence). The CDR3 totals 15 residues. Trimming pared 1 base from V and 2 bases from J, leaving 11 bases between. The CDR3 nucleotides read TGTGCCAGCAGCTTAGGTCTAGCCGATCAAGAGACCCAGTACTTC. As protein: CASSLGLADQETQYF.

V gene TRBV6-5 combines with J gene TRBJ1-1; 8 bases agree with TRBD1. Germline-derived CDR1 and CDR2 are MNHEY and SVGAGI. The CDR3 is 13 amino acids. The junction had 9 bases not matched to a gene; V was cut back by 8 bases and J by 7 bases. Written as DNA, the CDR3 is TGTGCCAGCGTGCACAGGGGGTCTGTTGAAGCTTTCTTT. This sequence encodes CASVHRGSVEAFF.

This clone was found a few times. J is TRBJ1-2 and V is TRBV3-1 (or the pseudogene TRBV3-2); a possible D gene is TRBD1 (6 bases). Germline CDR1 LGHDT, CDR2 YNNKEL (reference sequence). The CDR3 loop spans 13 amino acids. Trimming pared 4 bases from V and 13 bases from J, leaving 19 bases between. The CDR3 is CASSLPDRLFRTF. CDR3 DNA sequence: TGTGCCAGCAGCCTCCCCGACAGGCTATTTCGCACCTTC.

The gene calls are TRBV7-2 and TRBJ1-2; no firm D call. The CDR3 length is 13 residues. The germline gives CDR1 SGHTA, CDR2 FQGNSA. V lost 2 bases and J 0 bases, leaving 4 bases between the germline ends. CDR3 in amino acids: CASSLLANYGYTF. The CDR3 DNA follows: TGTGCCAGCAGCTTACTCGCTAACTATGGCTACACCTTC.

This clone was seen only once. The V gene is TRBV6-5, the J gene TRBJ1-1; tentatively, D is TRBD1 (5 bases). The V end was cut by 3 bases, the J end by 0 bases, with 11 bases between. This CDR3 comprises 15 residues. Germline V CDR1 and CDR2: MNHEY, SVGAGI. The CDR3 is CASSYTGSMNTEAFF. CDR3 nucleotides: TGTGCCAGCAGTTATACAGGAAGCATGAACACTGAAGCTTTCTTT.

This rearrangement joins TRBV28 to TRBJ2-7; D is perhaps TRBD1 (6 bases). Between the trimmed V and J ends, which lost 6 bases and 2 bases, there was a span of 14 bases. Germline CDR1 is MDHEN and CDR2 is SYDVKM. The CDR3 has 14 amino acids. CDR3 loop: CASSSGTPTYEQYF. CDR3 DNA: TGTGCCAGCAGCTCCGGGACACCGACCTACGAGCAGTACTTC.

The chain couples TRBV7-2 to TRBJ2-7, with a possible D match to TRBD2 (7 bases). CDR3 length equals 15 residues. Germline CDR1 and CDR2: SGHTA and FQGNSA. Between the trimmed V and J ends, which lost 4 bases and 4 bases, there was a span of 17 bases. The CDR3 nucleotides are TGTGCCAGCAGCTCACAAGGGGGGGCCGTATACGAGCAGTACTTC. Translation: CASSSQGGAVYEQYF.

V is TRBV6-5 and J is TRBJ1-5, with D possibly matching TRBD1 (6 bases). This CDR3 has 13 residues. Germline CDR1 reads MNHEY; CDR2 reads SVGAGI. V was trimmed by 4 bases and J by 4 bases, leaving 8 bases between them. CDR3 residues: CASSFRGNQPQHF. DNA of the CDR3: TGTGCCAGCAGTTTCAGGGGAAATCAGCCCCAGCATTTT.

This sequence joins TRBV5-1 and TRBJ2-1; possible D gene TRBD2, 8 bases. Deletions cut 7 bases from V and 8 bases from J, with 25 bases between. The CDR3 covers 16 residues. The germline V gene encodes CDR1 SGHRS and CDR2 YFSETQ. For the CDR3, the DNA is TGCGCCAGCTCAGGGGGTACTAGCGGACACTTGGATGAGCAGTTCTTC. It specifies CASSGGTSGHLDEQFF.